The T cell receptor (beta chain) described here comes from a study of PD-1 blockade in classical Hodgkin lymphoma. Whole-study findings and limits: Diminished baseline TCR diversity has been reported in newly diagnosed patients relative to healthy donors.

The germline V gene has CDR1 MNHEY and CDR2 SMNVEV (reference sequence). Trimming removed 1 base from V and 3 bases from J; junction bases left unmatched: 5. The CDR3 consists of 16 residues. Here immunoSEQ multiplex PCR was the method, and the copy in TCRdb shows in-frame clones only, minus some. The sample lists over 60,000 clones; over 90% were seen once. Sample time point: newly diagnosed, previously untreated cHL patient sample. PBMCs representing newly diagnosed, untreated classical Hodgkin lymphoma functioned as the comparison. This clone showed up just a few times. Its antigen is still unknown.

The specimen sequenced was peripheral blood mononuclear cells (PBMCs). This receptor was identified in a human donor with classical Hodgkin lymphoma. The rearrangement links TRBV27 to TRBJ1-5; TRBD1 matches at 8 bases. The DNA for the CDR3 is TGTGCCAGCAGTTTATTGCCAGGGGGCCACAATCAGCCCCAGCATTTT. Translation: CASSLLPGGHNQPQHF.